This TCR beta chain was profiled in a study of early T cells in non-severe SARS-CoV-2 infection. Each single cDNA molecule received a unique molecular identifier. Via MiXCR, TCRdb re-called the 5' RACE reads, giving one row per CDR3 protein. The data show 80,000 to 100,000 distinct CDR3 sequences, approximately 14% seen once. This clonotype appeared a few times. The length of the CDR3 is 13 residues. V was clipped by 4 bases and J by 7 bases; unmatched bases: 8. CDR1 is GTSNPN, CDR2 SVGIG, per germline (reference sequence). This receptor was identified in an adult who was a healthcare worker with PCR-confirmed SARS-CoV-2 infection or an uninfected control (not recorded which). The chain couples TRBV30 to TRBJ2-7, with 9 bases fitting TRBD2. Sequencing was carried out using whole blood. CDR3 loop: CAWKLAGAREQYF. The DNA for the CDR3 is TGTGCCTGGAAATTAGCGGGAGCTCGGGAGCAGTACTTC.